Presented here are 26 T cell receptor beta chains from one specimen sequenced in a study of blood T cell repertoires in COVID-19. The table came from immunoSEQ multiplex PCR; TCRdb's copy has only in-frame clones and leaves some out. The sample includes some 300,000 clones, about 90% of them seen just once. The sample taken for sequencing was peripheral blood. Receptors were obtained from a woman between 50 and 59 years old with COVID-19, enrolled during active disease.

The J gene is TRBJ1-6, the V gene TRBV5-4; 8 bases fit TRBD1. Germline CDR1 is SGHNT and CDR2 is YYREEE (reference sequence). This CDR3 region has 15 residues. The J segment lost 10 bases and the V segment lost 2 bases, leaving 8 bases of the junction unmatched. The chain's CDR3 is CASSFVGQVASPLHF. The CDR3 DNA reads TGTGCCAGCAGCTTCGTGGGACAGGTGGCATCACCCCTCCACTTT.

Turning to this clone: This same CDR3 is encoded by further DNA sequences in the sample. This chain links TRBV30 with TRBJ2-1, with D unresolved. Germline V gene data show CDR1 as GTSNPN and CDR2 as SVGIG (reference sequence). The V end lost 0 bases, the J end lost 4 bases, and 7 bases lay between the germline ends. This CDR3 comprises 13 residues. CDR3 sequence: CAWSVSGYNEQFF. For the CDR3, the DNA is TGTGCCTGGAGTGTATCAGGTTACAATGAGCAGTTCTTC. The full variable domain, rest sourced from reference TRBV30 and TRBJ2-1, is SQTIHQWPATLVQPVGSPLSLECTVEGTSNPNLYWYRQAAGRGLQLLFYSVGIGQISSEVPQNLSASRPQDRQFILSSKKLLLSDSGFYLCAWSVSGYNEQFFGPGTRLTVL.

The V gene is TRBV5-6, the J gene TRBJ1-1, with TRBD1 identical over 10 bases. CDR3 length equals 17 residues. Germline CDR1 and CDR2: SGHDT and YYEEEE. J lost 5 bases, V lost 3 bases, and 13 bases had no gene match. CDR3 DNA sequence: TGTGCCAGCAGCTCAAAACCGGGACAGGGGACAGGTACTGAAGCTTTCTTT. Amino acid sequence: CASSSKPGQGTGTEAFF.

This clone was seen a single time. This chain joins TRBV30 and TRBJ2-1, with TRBD2 matching over 7 bases. V lost 1 base and J lost 2; bases outside the gene matches: 11. Germline CDR1 is GTSNPN and CDR2 is SVGIG (reference sequence). The CDR3 loop spans 17 amino acids. The CDR3 nucleotides read TGTGCCTGGAGTGCGAGGTGGACTAGGGCTACCTACAATGAGCAGTTCTTC. Translation gives CAWSARWTRATYNEQFF.

V and J are TRBV9 and TRBJ1-1, with D unresolved. The ends were cut back, 3 bases at V and 6 bases at J, with 12 bases in the middle. The CDR3 is 13 residues long. Germline V gene data show CDR1 as SGDLS and CDR2 as YYNGEE. CDR3 nucleotides: TGTGCCAGCAGCGGGAGGGTCCGGGCTGAAGCTTTCTTT. Its protein is CASSGRVRAEAFF.

On this clone itself: The identical CDR3 is also encoded by other nucleotide sequences in the sample. In DNA form, the CDR3 reads TGTGCCAGCAGCGTCATCGGGGACACTGAAGCTTTCTTT. This sequence encodes CASSVIGDTEAFF. This chain connects TRBV9 to TRBJ1-1, with no clear D. CDR1 and CDR2 from the germline V gene are SGDLS and YYNGEE. The length of the CDR3 is 13 residues. The germline V and J ends were trimmed by 2 bases and 3 bases, with 8 bases remaining between them.

This CDR3 reads CASSVGQNSGNTIYF. CDR3 sequence (DNA): TGTGCCAGCAGCGTAGGACAAAACTCTGGAAACACCATATATTTT. The V and J genes are TRBV5-4 and TRBJ2-2; tentative D call: TRBD1 (5 bases). The J call could be wrong; TRBJ1-3 is a better fit for the DNA end. CDR1 and CDR2 (germline): SGHNT, YYREEE (reference sequence). The length of the CDR3 is 15 residues.

This rearrangement joins TRBV10-3 to TRBJ2-5; TRBD1 matches at 7 bases. The V gene end was trimmed by 4 bases and the J gene end by 6 bases; junction bases not matched to a gene: 8. Germline V gives CDR1 ENHRY, CDR2 SYGVKD. CDR3 length equals 14 residues. CDR3 region: CAISVGDSRQTQYF. The CDR3 DNA follows: TGTGCCATCAGTGTAGGGGACAGTAGACAGACCCAGTACTTC.

The genes are TRBV7-3 and TRBJ2-3; D is perhaps TRBD1 (7 bases). The CDR3 has 17 amino acids. V was pared by 2 bases and J by 1 base, with 16 bases between. Germline lookup yields CDR1 SGHTA and CDR2 FQGTGA. CDR3 DNA sequence: TGTGCCAGCAGCTTAGGGGGTCGGGGGACAGGCACAGATACGCAGTATTTT. Translation gives CASSLGGRGTGTDTQYF.

This clone was counted a single time. This sequence joins TRBV18 and TRBJ1-1; D call uncertain. CDR1 and CDR2 (germline): KGHSH, LQKENI. This CDR3 has 17 residues. Trimming removed 3 bases from V and 1 base from J, with 18 bases in between. CDR3 sequence reads: CASSPLPQRAGNTEAFF. CDR3 nucleotides: TGTGCCAGCTCACCCCTCCCCCAGCGGGCGGGGAACACTGAAGCTTTCTTT.

This chain links TRBV28 with TRBJ2-3; TRBD2 matches 7 bases. V trimming: 4 bases; J trimming: 0 bases; junction bases outside the gene matches: 4. This CDR3 spans 15 amino acids. Germline CDR1 is MDHEN and CDR2 is SYDVKM. DNA of the CDR3: TGTGCCAGCAGTTCTAGCGGAATAAGCACAGATACGCAGTATTTT. This translates into CASSSSGISTDTQYF.

V and J are TRBV30 and TRBJ2-7; 9 positions match TRBD2. Germline assignment: CDR1 GTSNPN and CDR2 SVGIG (reference sequence). This CDR3 contains 15 residues. The trim removed 2 bases at V and 4 bases at J, leaving 9 bases unmatched. The DNA of the CDR3 is TGTGCCTGGAGTCGTGGGGGAACTAGCGGGTACGAGCAGTACTTC. This gives the protein CAWSRGGTSGYEQYF.

The J gene is TRBJ2-7, the V gene TRBV2; D possibly corresponds to TRBD1 (5 bases). The CDR3 length is 15 residues. CDR1 and CDR2 (germline): SNHLY, FYNNEI. The V end lost 5 bases, the J end lost 0 bases, and 14 bases lay between the germline ends. CDR3 sequence: CASSPRQQLSYEQYF. The CDR3 nucleotides read TGTGCCAGCAGTCCTCGACAGCAACTCTCCTACGAGCAGTACTTC.

Worth noting for this clone: A junction end diverges from the germline sequence, so it may reflect a read error. This chain joins TRBV7-7 and TRBJ2-7, with 8 nucleotides matching TRBD1. Germline V gives CDR1 SSHAT, CDR2 FNYEAQ (reference sequence). The CDR3 is 17 residues long. CDR3 protein: CASSLAARSGGTSEQYF. The CDR3 DNA reads as TGTGCTAGCAGCTTAGCGGCTCGGTCAGGGGGCACTAGCGAGCAGTACTTC.

The chain uses TRBV6-1 and TRBJ2-7; no firm D call. Germline CDR1 MNHNS, CDR2 SASEGT. With 5 bases removed from V and 4 bases from J, the gap between germline ends came to 9 bases. This CDR3 comprises 12 residues. CDR3 DNA: TGTGCCAGCAGTTTGGGCAGGTACGAGCAGTACTTC. It specifies CASSLGRYEQYF.

This sequence joins TRBV2 and TRBJ1-6, with D possibly matching TRBD1 (6 bases). The CDR3 is 15 residues long. Germline V CDR1 and CDR2: SNHLY, FYNNEI. Trimming removed 6 bases at V and 5 bases at J, with 14 bases between. CDR3 amino acids: CASRDARGHNSPLHF. The CDR3 DNA reads as TGTGCCAGCAGAGATGCGCGGGGGCATAATTCACCCCTCCACTTT. Supplemented by reference TRBV2 and TRBJ1-6, the full variable domain reads EPEVTQTPSHQVTQMGQEVILRCVPISNHLYFYWYRQILGQKVEFLVSFYNNEISEKSEIFDDQFSVERPDGSNFTLKIRSTKLEDSAMYFCASRDARGHNSPLHFGNGTRLTVT.

The chain combines TRBV14 with TRBJ2-7, with 10 bases aligning to TRBD2. The CDR3 has 14 residues. With 4 bases clipped from V and 4 bases from J, the junction kept 4 bases outside the gene matches. Germline assignment: CDR1 SGHDN and CDR2 FVKESK. The CDR3 DNA reads TGTGCCAGCAGCCCCCAGCGGGAGGGATACGAGCAGTACTTC. This sequence encodes CASSPQREGYEQYF.

V usage is TRBV5-6 and J usage is TRBJ1-5; D might be TRBD1 (5 bases). The CDR3 length is 14 residues. V lost 3 bases, J lost 5 bases, and 12 bases lay in between. Germline CDR1 is SGHDT and CDR2 is YYEEEE. The CDR3 loop reads CASSSDSQDQPQHF. The DNA of the CDR3 is TGTGCCAGCAGCTCCGACAGTCAAGATCAGCCCCAGCATTTT.

The V and J genes are TRBV10-2 and TRBJ1-3; D gene unclear. The CDR3 loop spans 16 amino acids. Germline CDR1 WSHSY, CDR2 SAAADI. V gave up 3 bases and J gave up 2 bases, with 14 bases separating them. CDR3 in DNA: TGCGCCAGCAGTGATGGGAGTACTCGGGCTGGAAACACCATATATTTT. Its translation is CASSDGSTRAGNTIYF.

V usage is TRBV2 and J usage is TRBJ1-3; weak D call: TRBD1 (6 bases). Trimming stripped 8 bases from V and 4 bases from J, with 9 bases between. This CDR3 has 12 amino acids. CDR1 and CDR2 from the germline V gene are SNHLY and FYNNEI. Written as DNA, the CDR3 is TGTGCCAGCCGGGGGGCGGGAAACACCATATATTTT. It specifies CASRGAGNTIYF.

The genes are TRBV11-1 and TRBJ2-2; 13 positions match TRBD2. There are 16 residues in the CDR3. The V and J ends lost 5 bases and 5 bases, in that order; junction bases with no gene match: 5. Germline-derived CDR1 and CDR2 are SGHAT and FQDESV (reference sequence). CDR3 bases: TGTGCCAGCAGCACACGACTAGCGGGAGGAACCGGGGAGCTGTTTTTT. It is translated as CASSTRLAGGTGELFF.

This clone was seen only once. The gene calls are TRBV19 and TRBJ2-7, with D possibly matching TRBD1 (5 bases). The CDR3 totals 13 residues. From germline, CDR1 is LNHDA and CDR2 SQIVND (reference sequence). V gave up 8 bases and J gave up 0 bases, with 11 bases separating them. CDR3 nucleotide sequence: TGTGCCAGTGCCGACAGTTCCTCCTACGAGCAGTACTTC. This encodes CASADSSSYEQYF.

The V gene is TRBV12-3 or TRBV12-4, the J gene TRBJ2-2; no clear D gene. CDR3 size: 11 residues. With 6 bases removed from V and 7 bases from J, the gap between germline ends came to 6 bases. The CDR3, as DNA: TGTGCCAGCAGCCCTTTCGGGGAGCTGTTTTTT. This sequence encodes CASSPFGELFF.

This clone showed up just a few times. The chain recombines TRBV21-1 with TRBJ1-5; the table's D gene call, TRBD1, was not cross checked with the DNA. TRBV21-1 is a documented pseudogene. The CDR3 extends over 20 amino acids. CDR3 region: CASSNPGQGHNDRSNQPQHF. The CDR3 bases are TGTGCCAGCAGCAATCCGGGACAGGGGCATAATGATAGAAGCAATCAGCCCCAGCATTTT.

The chain uses TRBV29-1 and TRBJ1-2; 9 bases fit TRBD1. Germline CDR1 and CDR2: SQVTM and ANQGSEA. The CDR3 length is 13 residues. V was pared by 7 bases and J by 7 bases, with 10 bases of the junction left unmatched. CDR3 nucleotide sequence: TGCAGCGCAAGTCCGGGACAGGGAATTGGCTACACCTTC. Translating gives CSASPGQGIGYTF.

This clone was found once. The chain joins TRBV14 to TRBJ1-4; maybe TRBD1 (6 bases). With 5 bases removed from V and 5 bases from J, the gap between germline ends came to 15 bases. CDR3 size: 15 residues. Germline-derived CDR1 and CDR2 are SGHDN and FVKESK. The chain's CDR3 is CASSLNRARNEKLFF. CDR3 DNA: TGTGCCAGCAGCTTGAACAGGGCTCGGAATGAAAAACTGTTTTTT. The complete variable domain, with remaining parts taken from reference TRBV14 and TRBJ1-4, reads EAGVTQFPSHSVIEKGQTVTLRCDPISGHDNLYWYRRVMGKEIKFLLHFVKESKQDESGMPNNRFLAERTGGTYSTLKVQPAELEDSGVYFCASSLNRARNEKLFFGSGTQLSVL.